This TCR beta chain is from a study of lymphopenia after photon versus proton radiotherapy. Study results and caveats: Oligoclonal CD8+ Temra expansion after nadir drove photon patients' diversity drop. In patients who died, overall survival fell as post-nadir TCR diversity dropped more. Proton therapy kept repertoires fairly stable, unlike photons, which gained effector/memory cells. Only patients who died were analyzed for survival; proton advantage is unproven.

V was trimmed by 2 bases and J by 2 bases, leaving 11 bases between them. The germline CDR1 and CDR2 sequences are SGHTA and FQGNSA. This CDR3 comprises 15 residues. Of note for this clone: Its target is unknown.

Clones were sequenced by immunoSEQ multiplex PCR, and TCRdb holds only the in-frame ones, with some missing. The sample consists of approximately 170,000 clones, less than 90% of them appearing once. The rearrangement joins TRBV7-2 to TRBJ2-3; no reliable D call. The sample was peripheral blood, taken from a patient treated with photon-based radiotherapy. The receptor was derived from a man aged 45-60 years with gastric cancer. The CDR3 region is CASSLSNLNTDTQYF. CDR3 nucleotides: TGTGCCAGCAGCTTAAGTAACCTCAACACAGATACGCAGTATTTT.